This T cell receptor beta chain was profiled in a study of human T cells and chemical hapten exposure. TCRdb reanalysed the 5' RACE reads using MiXCR and keeps one entry per CDR3 protein. The table lists under 150,000 distinct CDR3 sequences, roughly 19% of them singletons. The starting material, unfractionated whole blood, was used for total RNA extraction. Trimming cost V 4 bases and J 6 bases, with 9 bases left between them. This CDR3 region has 12 residues. Per germline, CDR1 GTSNPN and CDR2 SVGIG (reference sequence). The chain links TRBV30 to TRBJ1-4; D is possibly TRBD1 (5 bases). This TCR was sampled from a human donor in good health. The CDR3 bases are TGTGCCTGGACAGGGCGGGATGAAAAACTGTTTTTT. It codes for CAWTGRDEKLFF.